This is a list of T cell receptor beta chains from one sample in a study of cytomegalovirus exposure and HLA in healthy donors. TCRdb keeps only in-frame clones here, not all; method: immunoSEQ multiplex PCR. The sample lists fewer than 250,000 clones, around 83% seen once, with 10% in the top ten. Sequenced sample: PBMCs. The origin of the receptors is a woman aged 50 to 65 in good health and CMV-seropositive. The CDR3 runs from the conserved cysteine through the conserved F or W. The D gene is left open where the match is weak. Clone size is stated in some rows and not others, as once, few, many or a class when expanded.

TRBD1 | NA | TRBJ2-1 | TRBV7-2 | CASSIPQGADNEQFF | TGTGCCAGCAGCATTCCACAGGGGGCAGATAATGAGCAGTTCTTC
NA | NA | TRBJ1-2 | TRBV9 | CASTPGATDYGYTF | TGTGCCAGCACCCCTGGGGCCACGGACTATGGCTACACCTTC
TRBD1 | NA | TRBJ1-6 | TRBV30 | CAWSEGQGNSPLHF | TGTGCCTGGAGTGAGGGACAGGGGAATTCACCCCTCCACTTT
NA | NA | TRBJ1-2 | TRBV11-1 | CASSLKGSYGYTF | TGTGCCAGCAGCTTAAAAGGGAGCTATGGCTACACCTTC
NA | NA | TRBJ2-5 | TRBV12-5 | CASGPGQEETQYF | TGTGCTAGTGGTCCGGGACAAGAAGAGACCCAGTACTTC
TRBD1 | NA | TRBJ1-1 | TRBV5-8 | CARGDRVTEAFF | TGTGCCAGGGGGGACAGGGTCACTGAAGCTTTCTTT
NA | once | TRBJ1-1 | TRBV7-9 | CSSSFVRTEAFF | TGTTCCAGCAGCTTCGTCAGAACTGAAGCTTTCTTT
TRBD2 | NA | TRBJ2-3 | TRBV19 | CASSSGGSTDTQYF | TGTGCCAGTAGTTCGGGGGGGAGCACAGATACGCAGTATTTT
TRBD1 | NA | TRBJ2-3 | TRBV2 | CASSSGGEDTQYF | TGTGCCAGCAGTTCAGGGGGTGAGGATACGCAGTATTTT
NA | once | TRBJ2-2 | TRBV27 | CASSSINTGELFF | TGTGCCAGCAGTTCCATTAACACCGGGGAGCTGTTTTTT
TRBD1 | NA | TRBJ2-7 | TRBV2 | CASSGGTGDGKQYF | TGTGCCAGCAGTGGCGGGACAGGGGACGGCAAGCAGTACTTC
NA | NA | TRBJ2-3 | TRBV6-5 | CASSYLRGGTDTQYF | TGTGCCAGCAGTTACCTGCGGGGAGGCACAGATACGCAGTATTTT
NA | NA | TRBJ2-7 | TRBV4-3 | CASSQDLGLNYEQYF | TGCGCCAGCAGCCAAGATTTGGGACTCAACTACGAGCAGTACTTC
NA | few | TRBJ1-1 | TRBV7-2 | CASSGELNTEAFF | TGTGCCAGCAGCGGGGAGTTGAACACTGAAGCTTTCTTT
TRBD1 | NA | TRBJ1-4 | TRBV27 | CASSFWGTGNEKLFF | TGTGCCAGCAGTTTTTGGGGGACAGGGAACGAAAAACTGTTTTTT
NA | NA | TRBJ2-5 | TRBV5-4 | CASSPDRLQETQYF | TGTGCCAGCAGCCCAGACAGGCTCCAAGAGACCCAGTACTTC
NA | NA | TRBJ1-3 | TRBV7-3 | CASSFPPENTIYF | TGTGCCAGCAGCTTCCCCCCAGAAAACACCATATATTTT
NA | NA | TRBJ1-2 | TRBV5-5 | CASSLDSYYGYTF | TGTGCCAGCAGCTTGGACAGCTACTATGGCTACACCTTC
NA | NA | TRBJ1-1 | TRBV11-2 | CAVTFRDKLSGTEAFF | TGTGCCGTGACCTTCCGGGACAAATTATCGGGCACTGAAGCTTTCTTT
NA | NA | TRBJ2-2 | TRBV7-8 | CASSLVQKHTGELFF | TGTGCCAGCAGCCTAGTCCAGAAACACACCGGGGAGCTGTTTTTT
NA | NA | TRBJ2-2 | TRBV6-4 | CASSPRAEVFTGELFF | TGTGCCAGCAGCCCGAGAGCGGAGGTTTTCACCGGGGAGCTGTTTTTT
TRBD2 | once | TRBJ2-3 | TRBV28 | CATKAGGPPDTQYF | TGTGCCACCAAAGCGGGGGGGCCCCCAGATACGCAGTATTTT
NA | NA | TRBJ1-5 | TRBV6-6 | CASSYDSRGSLQPQHF | TGTGCCAGCAGTTACGACAGCAGGGGTAGTCTCCAGCCCCAGCATTTT
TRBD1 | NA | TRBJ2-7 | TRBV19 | CASSIRGPAYEQYF | TGTGCCAGTAGTATAAGGGGGCCAGCCTACGAGCAGTACTTC
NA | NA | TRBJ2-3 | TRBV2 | CASSPGETDTQYF | TGTGCCAGCAGTCCAGGGGAAACAGATACGCAGTATTTT
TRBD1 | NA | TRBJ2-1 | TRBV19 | CASSPGQGRSQDEQFF | TGTGCCAGTAGTCCTGGACAGGGGCGGTCTCAGGATGAGCAGTTCTTC
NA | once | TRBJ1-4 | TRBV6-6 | CASTPGNWAEKLFF | TGTGCCAGCACCCCAGGGAACTGGGCTGAAAAACTGTTTTTT